Below, 25 T cell receptor beta chains from the same sample are listed, as sequenced in a study of long-term antiretroviral therapy in people with HIV. The run of the v3.0 immunoSEQ assay was at survey level. Only in-frame clones appear in the TCRdb table, and some are missing; sequencing was by immunoSEQ multiplex PCR. The repertoire holds 25,000 to 35,000 clones, approximately 80% seen once, with approximately 8.4% in the top ten. The sample consisted of unsorted PBMCs, taken 3.1 years after starting antiretroviral therapy. These receptor sequences come from a woman aged 45 to 65 with HIV.

This clone was found once. The chain uses TRBV6-1 and TRBJ2-4, with TRBD1 identical over 10 bases. V shed 10 bases, J shed 7 bases, and the junction held 4 bases outside the gene matches. CDR1 is MNHNS and CDR2 is SASEGT in the germline V gene. The CDR3 sequence is 12 residues long. CDR3: CATGQGYNIQYF. CDR3 nucleotides: TGTGCCACGGGACAGGGGTACAACATTCAGTACTTC.

The rearrangement joins TRBV27 to TRBJ1-1, with a possible D match to TRBD1 (6 bases). Germline assignment: CDR1 MNHEY and CDR2 SMNVEV (reference sequence). The length of the CDR3 is 14 residues. V was pared by 4 bases and J by 2 bases, with 11 bases between. CDR3 DNA: TGTGCCAGCAGTTCATCAGGGGCAAACACTGAAGCTTTCTTT. This translates into CASSSSGANTEAFF.

The gene calls are TRBV6-5 and TRBJ2-3, with D hard to call. The CDR3 is 15 amino acids. V was clipped by 0 bases and J by 1 base, with 8 bases between them. Germline lookup yields CDR1 MNHEY and CDR2 SVGAGI. The CDR3 bases are TGTGCCAGCAGTTACTCCAATCCTGGCACAGATACGCAGTATTTT. Protein sequence: CASSYSNPGTDTQYF.

The gene calls are TRBV29-1 and TRBJ2-5; unclear D gene. V was pared by 7 bases and J by 5 bases, with 8 bases between. The CDR3 runs to 10 residues. Germline CDR1 reads SQVTM; CDR2 reads ANQGSEA. The CDR3 region has the DNA TGCAGCGGTGCGGAGGAGACCCAGTACTTC. It is translated as CSGAEETQYF.

The chain joins TRBV19 to TRBJ2-3, with 7 bases aligning to TRBD1. The junction had 19 bases not matched to a gene; V was cut back by 3 bases and J by 1 base. Germline CDR1 LNHDA, CDR2 SQIVND (reference sequence). The CDR3 loop spans 20 amino acids. CDR3 residues: CASSIPPVATGRGRTDTQYF. As DNA, the CDR3 is TGTGCCAGTAGTATCCCCCCTGTAGCGACAGGGAGAGGACGCACAGATACGCAGTATTTT.

The V gene is TRBV5-1, the J gene TRBJ2-2; 10 bases map to TRBD2. The ends lost 0 bases at V and 0 bases at J; junction bases unmatched: 2. Germline V CDR1 and CDR2: SGHRS, YFSETQ. The CDR3 has 17 amino acids. The CDR3 sequence: CASSLGLAGANTGELFF. In DNA, the CDR3 is TGCGCCAGCAGCTTGGGGCTAGCGGGGGCGAACACCGGGGAGCTGTTTTTT.

The chain couples TRBV5-1 to TRBJ2-5; TRBD2 agrees at 13 bases. V was clipped by 7 bases and J by 5 bases; unmatched bases: 11. The length of the CDR3 is 16 residues. Germline-derived CDR1 and CDR2 are SGHRS and YFSETQ. CDR3 nucleotide sequence: TGCGCCAGCTCCGTCGGGACTAGCGGGGTTTTGGAGACCCAGTACTTC. Its protein product is CASSVGTSGVLETQYF.

V is TRBV7-9 and J is TRBJ1-1, with 9 bases identical to TRBD1. J lost 2 bases, V lost 5 bases, and 3 bases had no gene match. The CDR3 loop spans 14 amino acids. Germline CDR1 is SEHNR and CDR2 is FQNEAQ (reference sequence). The CDR3 DNA reads as TGTGCCAGCAGCCCACAGGGGGCCAACACTGAAGCTTTCTTT. Translating gives CASSPQGANTEAFF.

The J gene is TRBJ1-2, the V gene TRBV11-2; the match to TRBD1 covers 7 bases. V gave up 5 bases and J gave up 8 bases; unmatched junction bases: 8. The CDR3 length is 13 residues. Germline V lookup: CDR1 SGHAT, CDR2 FQNNGV. The DNA for the CDR3 is TGTGCCAGCAGCCCCGACAGGGTGTTAGGCTACACCTTC. Translating gives CASSPDRVLGYTF.

The genes are TRBV9 and TRBJ1-2; 8 nucleotides match TRBD1. Germline-derived CDR1 and CDR2 are SGDLS and YYNGEE. The CDR3 loop spans 14 amino acids. The V and J ends lost 4 bases and 5 bases, in that order; junction bases with no gene match: 7. CDR3 sequence (DNA): TGTGCCAGCAGCCCGACAGGGGTTAGGTATGGCTACACCTTC. It codes for CASSPTGVRYGYTF.

The chain recombines TRBV18 with TRBJ2-1; 11 bases match TRBD2. This CDR3 has 15 amino acids. CDR1 and CDR2 (germline): KGHSH, LQKENI. The junction had 4 bases not matched to a gene; V was cut back by 3 bases and J by 6 bases. In nucleotides, the CDR3 is TGTGCCAGCTCACCCATAGCGGGGGGGCGCAATGAGCAGTTCTTC. Encoded protein: CASSPIAGGRNEQFF.

Written as DNA, the CDR3 is TGTGCCAGTAGTATAGGTAGCGGCGGTACGGGCTACACCTTC. Protein sequence: CASSIGSGGTGYTF. The rearrangement uses TRBV19 and TRBJ1-2; the D is unclear. Between the trimmed V and J ends, which lost 1 base and 8 bases, there was a span of 14 bases. Germline CDR1 LNHDA, CDR2 SQIVND (reference sequence). The CDR3 runs 14 residues.

V gene TRBV12-5 combines with J gene TRBJ1-1, with 9 positions matching TRBD1. The CDR3 spans 17 residues. With 1 base clipped from V and 10 bases from J, the junction kept 16 bases outside the gene matches. Germline CDR1 LGHNT, CDR2 FRNRAP. DNA for the CDR3: TGTGCTAGTGGTTTGGACATATCATCCGGGACAGGGTCTGCAGCTTTCTTT. As protein: CASGLDISSGTGSAAFF.

V is TRBV19 and J is TRBJ1-1, with D possibly matching TRBD1 (5 bases). Trimming pared 5 bases from V and 7 bases from J, leaving 17 bases between. The CDR3 extends over 14 amino acids. Germline V CDR1 and CDR2: LNHDA, SQIVND (reference sequence). CDR3 nucleotide sequence: TGTGCCAGTAGTCAAACTGGGGCCAGGATTGAAGCTTTCTTT. Protein: CASSQTGARIEAFF.

This clone showed up just once. The chain has TRBV6-5 and TRBJ1-4, with 11 bases matching TRBD1. The V and J ends lost 2 bases and 7 bases, in that order; junction bases with no gene match: 3. CDR1 and CDR2 from the germline V gene are MNHEY and SVGAGI. The CDR3 is 15 residues long. CDR3 loop: CASSYADRGREKLFF. Here the CDR3 DNA reads TGTGCCAGCAGTTACGCGGACAGGGGGCGTGAAAAACTGTTTTTT.

The chain combines TRBV19 with TRBJ2-7, with 10 nucleotides matching TRBD1. V shed 4 bases, J shed 3 bases, and the junction held 6 bases outside the gene matches. This CDR3 region has 15 residues. The V gene's germline CDR1 is LNHDA and CDR2 SQIVND (reference sequence). The CDR3, as DNA: TGTGCCAGTAGTAAGGGGGACAGGGGCGTCTACGAGCAGTACTTC. Translating gives CASSKGDRGVYEQYF.

The chain has TRBV5-5 and TRBJ1-5; 11 nucleotides align to TRBD1. CDR1 SGHKS and CDR2 YYEKEE come from the germline V gene (reference sequence). The CDR3 extends over 15 amino acids. V shed 4 bases, J shed 7 bases, and the junction held 7 bases outside the gene matches. CDR3 region: CASSMDRGLRQPQHF. DNA for the CDR3: TGTGCCAGCAGCATGGACAGGGGGCTAAGACAGCCCCAGCATTTT.

J is TRBJ1-5 and V is TRBV6-1, with a weak D call TRBD1 (6 bases). Germline V gene data show CDR1 as MNHNS and CDR2 as SASEGT. Trimming removed 6 bases at V and 0 bases at J, with 12 bases between. This CDR3 spans 15 amino acids. The CDR3 sequence: CASRGGPYSNQPQHF. DNA for the CDR3: TGTGCCAGCAGGGGGGGGCCGTATAGCAATCAGCCCCAGCATTTT.

The V and J genes are TRBV11-2 and TRBJ2-7, with 9 positions matching TRBD2. V was clipped by 3 bases and J by 4 bases; unmatched bases: 7. The length of the CDR3 is 15 residues. Germline V gives CDR1 SGHAT, CDR2 FQNNGV. CDR3 amino acids: CASSFGGGAFYEQYF. In DNA form, the CDR3 reads TGTGCCAGCAGCTTCGGCGGGGGGGCTTTTTACGAGCAGTACTTC.

The gene calls are TRBV11-2 and TRBJ2-3; unclear D gene. This CDR3 is built from 15 residues. Germline CDR1 SGHAT, CDR2 FQNNGV. V lost 1 base and J 2 bases, leaving 10 bases between the germline ends. The CDR3 nucleotides read TGTGCCAGCAGCTTAGCGGGCAGATTCACAGATACGCAGTATTTT. Translating it yields CASSLAGRFTDTQYF.

This chain's CDR3 is CASIYNYNEQFF. The CDR3 bases are TGTGCCAGCATATACAACTACAATGAGCAGTTCTTC. This chain joins TRBV2 and TRBJ2-1; D not certain. Trimming removed 7 bases at V and 3 bases at J, with 7 bases between. The CDR3 is 12 amino acids. The germline gives CDR1 SNHLY, CDR2 FYNNEI.

The genes are TRBV4-2 and TRBJ2-2; TRBD2 aligns across 8 bases. With 3 bases clipped from V and 1 base from J, the junction kept 1 base outside the gene matches. Germline V lookup: CDR1 LGHNA, CDR2 YNFKEQ. The CDR3 loop spans 15 amino acids. The CDR3: CASSHSGGNTGELFF. The CDR3 coding sequence is TGTGCCAGCAGCCACAGCGGGGGGAACACCGGGGAGCTGTTTTTT.

The chain is built from TRBV30 and TRBJ1-6; tentatively, D is TRBD1 (5 bases). Trimming took off 2 bases at V and 10 bases at J, with 18 bases between the two ends. This CDR3 comprises 15 residues. Germline CDR1 is GTSNPN and CDR2 is SVGIG (reference sequence). The CDR3 DNA sequence: TGTGCCTGGAGTCTGCCAACGGGGGGTTTGTCACCCCTCCACTTT. Its translation is CAWSLPTGGLSPLHF. Full variable domain (outside the CDR3, taken from reference TRBV30 and TRBJ1-6): SQTIHQWPATLVQPVGSPLSLECTVEGTSNPNLYWYRQAAGRGLQLLFYSVGIGQISSEVPQNLSASRPQDRQFILSSKKLLLSDSGFYLCAWSLPTGGLSPLHFGNGTRLTVT.

The J gene is TRBJ1-3, the V gene TRBV5-1; unclear D gene. CDR1 is SGHRS and CDR2 is YFSETQ in the germline V gene. With 0 bases removed from V and 4 bases from J, the gap between germline ends came to 8 bases. The CDR3 runs to 14 residues. The CDR3: CASSLGREGNTIYF. DNA for the CDR3: TGCGCCAGCAGCTTGGGACGTGAGGGAAACACCATATATTTT.

This clone was found a few times. V and J are TRBV6-5 and TRBJ1-5; a possible D gene is TRBD1 (5 bases). V was shortened by 4 bases and J by 6 bases, with 16 bases between the two germline ends. The CDR3 is 15 residues long. The germline CDR1 and CDR2 sequences are MNHEY and SVGAGI. CDR3 residues: CASSLTVGTFQPQHF. The CDR3 nucleotides read TGTGCCAGCAGTTTGACAGTAGGGACCTTTCAGCCCCAGCATTTT.